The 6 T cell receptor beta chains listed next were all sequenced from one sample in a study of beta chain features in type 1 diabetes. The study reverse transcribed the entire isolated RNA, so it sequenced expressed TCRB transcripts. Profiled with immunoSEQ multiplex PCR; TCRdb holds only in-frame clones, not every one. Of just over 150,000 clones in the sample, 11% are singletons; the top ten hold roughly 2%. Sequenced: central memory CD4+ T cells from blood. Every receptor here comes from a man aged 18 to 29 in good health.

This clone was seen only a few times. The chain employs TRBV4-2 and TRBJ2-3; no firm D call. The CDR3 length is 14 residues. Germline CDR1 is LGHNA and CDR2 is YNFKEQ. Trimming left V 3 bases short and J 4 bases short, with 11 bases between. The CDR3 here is CASSQDPRPDTQYF. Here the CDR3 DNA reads TGTGCCAGCAGCCAGGACCCAAGACCAGATACGCAGTATTTT.

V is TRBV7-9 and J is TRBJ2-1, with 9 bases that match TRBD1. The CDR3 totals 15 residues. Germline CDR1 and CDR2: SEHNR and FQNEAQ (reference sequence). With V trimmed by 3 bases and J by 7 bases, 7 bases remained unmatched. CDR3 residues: CASSLGTGTVNEQFF. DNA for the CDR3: TGTGCCAGCAGCTTGGGGACAGGGACAGTGAATGAGCAGTTCTTC.

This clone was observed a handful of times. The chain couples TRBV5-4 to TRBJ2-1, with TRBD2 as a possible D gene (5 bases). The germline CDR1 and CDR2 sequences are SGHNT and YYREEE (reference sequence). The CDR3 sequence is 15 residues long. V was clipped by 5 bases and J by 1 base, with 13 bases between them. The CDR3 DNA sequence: TGTGCCAGCAGGCCGGAGGCCAGGTCCTACAATGAGCAGTTCTTC. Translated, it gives CASRPEARSYNEQFF.

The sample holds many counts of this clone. The CDR3 nucleotides are TGTGCCAGCAGCTCTACCTCGAGGGGGACAGGGGCCCTCGAGCAGTACTTC. Protein: CASSSTSRGTGALEQYF. The chain employs TRBV7-9 and TRBJ2-7, with TRBD1 identical over 10 bases. The V gene end was trimmed by 4 bases and the J gene end by 6 bases; junction bases not matched to a gene: 15. Germline V gives CDR1 SEHNR, CDR2 FQNEAQ (reference sequence). The CDR3 is made up of 17 amino acids.

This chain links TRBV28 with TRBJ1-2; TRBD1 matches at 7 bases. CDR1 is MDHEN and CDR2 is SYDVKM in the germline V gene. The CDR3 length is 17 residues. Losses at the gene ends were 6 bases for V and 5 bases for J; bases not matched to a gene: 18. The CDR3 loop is CASSSGDSSGRRYGYTF. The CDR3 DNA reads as TGTGCCAGCAGCTCCGGGGACAGCTCGGGGCGGAGATATGGCTACACCTTC.

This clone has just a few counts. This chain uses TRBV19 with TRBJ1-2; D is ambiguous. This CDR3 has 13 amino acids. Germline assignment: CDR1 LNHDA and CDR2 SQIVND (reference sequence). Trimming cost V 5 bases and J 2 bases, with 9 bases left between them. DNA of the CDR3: TGTGCCAGTAGTGTGACCCAGAACTATGGCTACACCTTC. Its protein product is CASSVTQNYGYTF. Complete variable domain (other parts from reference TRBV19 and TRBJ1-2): DGGITQSPKYLFRKEGQNVTLSCEQNLNHDAMYWYRQDPGQGLRLIYYSQIVNDFQKGDIAEGYSVSREKKESFPLTVTSAQKNPTAFYLCASSVTQNYGYTFGSGTRLTVV.